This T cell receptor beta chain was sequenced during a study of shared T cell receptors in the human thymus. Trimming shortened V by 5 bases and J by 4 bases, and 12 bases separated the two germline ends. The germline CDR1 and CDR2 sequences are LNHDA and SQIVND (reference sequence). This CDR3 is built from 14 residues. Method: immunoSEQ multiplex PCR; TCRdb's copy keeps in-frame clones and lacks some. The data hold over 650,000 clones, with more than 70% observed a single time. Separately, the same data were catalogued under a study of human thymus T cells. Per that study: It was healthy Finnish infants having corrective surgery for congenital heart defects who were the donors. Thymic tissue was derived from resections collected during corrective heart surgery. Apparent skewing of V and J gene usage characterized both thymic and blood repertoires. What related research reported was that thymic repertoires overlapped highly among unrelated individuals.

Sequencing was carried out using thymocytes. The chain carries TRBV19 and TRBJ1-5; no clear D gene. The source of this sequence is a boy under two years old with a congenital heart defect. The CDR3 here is CASSPSQLNQPQHF. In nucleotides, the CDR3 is TGTGCCAGTAGTCCCTCGCAGTTGAATCAGCCCCAGCATTTT.